This T cell receptor (beta chain) comes out of a study of CD8 T cells in Susac syndrome. A quantity of about 0.5 to 1 ug RNA underwent reverse transcription using random hexamers. TCRdb called the immunoSEQ multiplex PCR reads again in MiXCR, with one record for every CDR3 protein. The table lists some 180,000 distinct CDR3 sequences, roughly 91% of them singletons. The receptor was derived from a human donor with Susac syndrome. The sample taken for sequencing was CD4+ T cells from PBMCs.

CDR3 sequence: CASSTSGLAGGGDTQYF. The DNA of the CDR3 is TGTGCCAGCAGCACCAGCGGACTAGCGGGAGGAGGCGATACGCAGTATTTT. V usage is TRBV28 and J usage is TRBJ2-3, with 14 bases identical to TRBD2. The CDR3 sequence is 17 residues long. The germline V gene has CDR1 MDHEN and CDR2 SYDVKM. V was pared by 6 bases and J by 6 bases, with 11 bases of the junction left unmatched. The complete variable domain, with remaining parts taken from reference TRBV28 and TRBJ2-3, reads DVKVTQSSRYLVKRTGEKVFLECVQDMDHENMFWYRQDPGLGLRLIYFSYDVKMKEKGDIPEGYSVSREKKERFSLILESASTNQTSMYLCASSTSGLAGGGDTQYFGPGTRLTVL.